Below, 5 T cell receptor beta chains from the same sample are listed, as sequenced in a study of CD8+ T cells in alopecia areata. cDNA reverse transcribed from extracted RNA served as the sequencing template. Libraries were prepared by immunoSEQ multiplex PCR; TCRdb keeps only in-frame clonotypes and omits some of them. The sample contains approximately 140,000 clones, about nine tenths of which appear only once. Sample: CD8+ T cells sorted from blood, taken at week 0. These receptors originate from a human donor with alopecia areata.

V usage is TRBV11-2 and J usage is TRBJ2-2; the D is unclear. This CDR3 region has 12 residues. V gave up 2 bases and J gave up 6 bases, with 4 bases separating them. Looked up from germline, CDR1 is SGHAT and CDR2 is FQNNGV. The CDR3 DNA is TGTGCCAGCAGCTTATTCCCCGGGGAGCTGTTTTTT. It is translated as CASSLFPGELFF. Filled out from reference TRBV11-2 and TRBJ2-2, the complete variable domain reads EAGVAQSPRYKIIEKRQSVAFWCNPISGHATLYWYQQILGQGPKLLIQFQNNGVVDDSQLPKDRFSAERLKGVDSTLKIQPAKLEDSAVYLCASSLFPGELFFGEGSRLTVL.

The chain carries TRBV9 and TRBJ2-1; TRBD2 might be the D (5 bases). The CDR3 length is 12 residues. Germline CDR1 is SGDLS and CDR2 is YYNGEE. Trimming cost V 5 bases and J 12 bases, with 15 bases left between them. The CDR3 loop reads CASSATSRGQFF. CDR3 DNA: TGTGCCAGCAGTGCCACCTCCCGGGGGCAGTTCTTC.

CDR3 in amino acids: CASSQSGVPNEKLFF. The CDR3 DNA reads TGCGCCAGCAGTCAATCAGGGGTGCCTAATGAAAAACTGTTTTTT. This chain links TRBV23-1 with TRBJ1-4; D may be TRBD1 (5 bases). TRBV23-1 is designated an ORF whose function remains uncertain. The CDR3 contains 15 residues. V was shortened by 0 bases and J by 3 bases, with 8 bases between the two germline ends.

CDR3 sequence: CASSAAGFRTDTQYF. CDR3 nucleotide sequence: TGCGCCAGCAGCGCCGCGGGTTTTCGAACAGATACGCAGTATTTT. The chain couples TRBV5-1 to TRBJ2-3; D perhaps matches TRBD2 (5 bases). This CDR3 spans 15 amino acids. The V gene's germline CDR1 is SGHRS and CDR2 YFSETQ. V was clipped by 4 bases and J by 3 bases, with 15 bases between them.

This clone showed up just a few times. DNA of the CDR3: TGTGCCAGCAGTTTCCTCGGGACGGCCCCGGAGACCCAGTACTTC. Its translation: CASSFLGTAPETQYF. The chain recombines TRBV27 with TRBJ2-5, with D perhaps being TRBD1 or TRBD2 (5 bases each). V was clipped by 3 bases and J by 5 bases, with 16 bases between them. The V gene's germline CDR1 is MNHEY and CDR2 SMNVEV (reference sequence). This CDR3 contains 15 residues.